Described below is a single TCR beta chain sequence and its context. Its matching antigen is unknown. The sample comes from a study of T cell responses to AZD1222 COVID-19 vaccine. Germline lookup yields CDR1 SGHVS and CDR2 FQNEAQ. CDR3 length: 15 amino acids. The V and J ends lost 1 base and 2 bases respectively, with 11 bases between them. Profiling relied on immunoSEQ multiplex PCR, and the TCRdb table lists in-frame clones only, not all of them. Counted here are 55,000 to 65,000 clones, about 87% occurring once; the ten biggest clones make up roughly 15%. Regarding the study as a whole: Baseline testing showed seropositivity in only five or six AZD1222 recipients.

The TCR comes from an adult in good health. This specimen consisted of peripheral blood, obtained on day 0 of AZD1222 vaccination. This chain joins TRBV7-8 and TRBJ1-2; perhaps TRBD1 as D (5 bases). CDR3 protein: CASSLDTEGNYGYTF. The CDR3, as DNA: TGTGCCAGCAGCTTAGATACAGAGGGGAACTATGGCTACACCTTC. The whole variable domain, remainder taken from reference TRBV7-8 and TRBJ1-2, is GAGVSQSPRYKVAKRGQDVALRCDPISGHVSLFWYQQALGQGPEFLTYFQNEAQLDKSGLPSDRFFAERPEGSVSTLKIQRTQQEDSAVYLCASSLDTEGNYGYTFGSGTRLTVV.